The rows below give T cell receptor beta chains drawn from one sample of a study of CD8 T cells in ankylosing spondylitis. One entry per CDR3 protein, called by TCRdb with MiXCR from the 5' RACE reads. The sample lists 700,000 to 1,000,000 distinct CDR3 sequences; 12% were seen once. The sequenced material came from blood, either unsorted or a sorted T cell fraction (not recorded which). The receptors originated from a male donor with ankylosing spondylitis. CDR3s include the opening cysteine and the closing phenylalanine or tryptophan.

v_gene	j_gene	CDR3aa
TRBV20-1	TRBJ2-7	CSARQDLGSYEQYF
TRBV4-3	TRBJ2-6	CASSQEITRTGANVLTF
TRBV20-1	TRBJ2-1	CSAVAGLWKYNEQFF
TRBV7-6	TRBJ2-2	CASSLSQGGTGELFF
TRBV20-1	TRBJ1-1	CSAPTSQSNTEAFF
TRBV5-1	TRBJ1-6	CASSLEGRSNSPLHF
TRBV4-3	TRBJ1-4	CASSQDSGLKEKLFF
TRBV9	TRBJ1-2	CASSVVGLSYGYTF
TRBV28	TRBJ1-5	CASSRPRVSQMRSNQPQHF
TRBV11-2	TRBJ1-5	CASSPRPTFDRAEGQPQHF
TRBV7-8	TRBJ2-4	CASSLVTQGPGNIQYF
TRBV18	TRBJ2-1	CASSQTSGRLVSYNEQFF
TRBV5-5	TRBJ2-7	CASSLVVTSVSYEQYF
TRBV20-1	TRBJ1-5	CSASRGPGSSNQPQHF
TRBV20-1	TRBJ1-1	CSARQWPEAFF
TRBV20-1	TRBJ1-6	CSARDTDRGNSPLHF
TRBV6-1	TRBJ1-1	CASSLGQGAARTEAFF
TRBV5-1	TRBJ1-5	CASSSTDRRGPQHF
TRBV7-2	TRBJ2-5	CASSRSAVKTQYF
TRBV7-2	TRBJ1-3	CASSLTAGNTIYF
TRBV20-1	TRBJ2-7	CSARWTGGGEQYF
TRBV11-2	TRBJ2-2	CASSLRTSGGLNTGELFF
TRBV28	TRBJ2-1	CASSFSPEQFF
TRBV20-1	TRBJ1-1	CSARAAGQGTMNTEAFF
TRBV20-1	TRBJ2-6	CSASLSGANVLTF
TRBV7-8	TRBJ2-6	CASSLAVRFSSGANVLTF